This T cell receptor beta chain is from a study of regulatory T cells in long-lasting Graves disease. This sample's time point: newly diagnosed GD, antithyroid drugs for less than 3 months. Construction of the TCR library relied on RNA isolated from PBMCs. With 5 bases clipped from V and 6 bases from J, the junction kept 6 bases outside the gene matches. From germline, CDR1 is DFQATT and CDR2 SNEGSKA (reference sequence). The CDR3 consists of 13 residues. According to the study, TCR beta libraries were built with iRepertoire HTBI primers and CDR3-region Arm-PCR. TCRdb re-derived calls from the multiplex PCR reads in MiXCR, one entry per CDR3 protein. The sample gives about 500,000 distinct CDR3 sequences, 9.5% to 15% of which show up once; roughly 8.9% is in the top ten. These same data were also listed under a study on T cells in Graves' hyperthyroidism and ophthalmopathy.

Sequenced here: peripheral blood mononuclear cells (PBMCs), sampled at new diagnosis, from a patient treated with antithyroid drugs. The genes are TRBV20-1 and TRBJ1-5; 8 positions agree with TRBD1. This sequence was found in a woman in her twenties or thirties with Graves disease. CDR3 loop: CSALQGAGQPQHF. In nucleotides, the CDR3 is TGCAGTGCTCTTCAGGGGGCGGGTCAGCCCCAGCATTTT.